The next 14 T cell receptor beta chains were all read from a single sample in a study of regulatory T cells in long-lasting Graves disease. This sample's time point: persistent/refractory GD, antithyroid drugs over 5 years with positive TRAb. With RNA extracted from PBMCs as input, the TCR library was made. Investigators prepared the TCR beta libraries by applying iRepertoire HTBI primers and Arm-PCR of CDR3 regions. TCRdb re-called the multiplex PCR reads through MiXCR, storing one row per CDR3 protein. Of about 470,000 distinct CDR3 sequences detected, around 21% appear once; the ten largest clones hold about 7.8%. The sample here was peripheral blood mononuclear cells (PBMCs), taken when the disease was refractory, from a patient treated with antithyroid drugs. These receptors came from a female donor with Graves disease.

This clonotype has only one observation. Without the conserved terminal phenylalanine or tryptophan, this CDR3 likely stems from a read error. This sequence joins TRBV4-2 and TRBJ2-5, with D possibly matching TRBD1 (6 bases). The CDR3 is 14 residues long. The germline V gene encodes CDR1 LGHNA and CDR2 YNFKEQ. V lost 1 base to trimming and J lost 5 bases, with 11 bases between them. The CDR3 spells CASSQAGGAETQYS. Here the CDR3 DNA reads TGTGCCAGCAGCCAAGCTGGGGGCGCGGAGACCCAGTACTCC.

A word on this clonotype: Given a far larger clone just one base away, this is likely a sequencing read error. V usage is TRBV12-3 or TRBV12-4 and J usage is TRBJ1-2, with a possible D match to TRBD1 (5 bases). V lost 5 bases, J lost 2 bases, and 9 bases lay in between. The CDR3 spans 13 residues. In DNA, the CDR3 is TGTGCCAGCAGTCCGACAGAAAACTATGGCTACACCTTC. Its protein product is CASSPTENYGYTF.

This clonotype was picked up many times. The CDR3, as DNA: TGTGCCAGCAGTTTGGGGACTAGCACAGATACGCAGTATTTT. This encodes CASSLGTSTDTQYF. The chain employs TRBV12-3 or TRBV12-4 and TRBJ2-3; TRBD2 might be the D (6 bases). The CDR3 is made up of 14 amino acids. Deletions cut 3 bases from V and 0 bases from J, with 7 bases between.

V and J are TRBV29-1 and TRBJ2-7; possible D gene TRBD1, 5 bases. Germline CDR1 SQVTM, CDR2 ANQGSEA. V lost 4 bases, J lost 4 bases, and 11 bases lay in between. The CDR3 loop spans 12 amino acids. The CDR3 DNA sequence: TGCAGCGTTGGACAGAGAACTTACGAGCAGTACTTC. Its translation is CSVGQRTYEQYF.

Many counts were recorded for this clonotype. This rearrangement joins TRBV14 to TRBJ2-7; no clear D gene. The V end lost 4 bases, the J end lost 6 bases, and 10 bases lay between the germline ends. CDR1 SGHDN and CDR2 FVKESK come from the germline V gene. This CDR3 is built from 12 residues. The CDR3 loop is CASSPSLFEQYF. The CDR3 DNA reads as TGTGCCAGCAGCCCTTCCTTGTTCGAGCAGTACTTC.

This clonotype has at least ten counts. The rearrangement links TRBV12-3 or TRBV12-4 to TRBJ1-5, with 7 bases fitting TRBD1. Trimming cost V 5 bases and J 4 bases; bases outside gene matches: 5. The CDR3 spans 14 residues. The CDR3 nucleotides are TGTGCCAGCAGTCCAAAACAGGGGAATCAGCCCCAGCATTTT. Protein product: CASSPKQGNQPQHF.

The chain combines TRBV7-9 with TRBJ1-6; D remains unclear. Germline CDR1 and CDR2: SEHNR and FQNEAQ (reference sequence). The V end was cut by 5 bases, the J end by 9 bases, with 14 bases between. This CDR3 has 14 residues. The CDR3 spells CASSPLDRGSPLHF. CDR3 in DNA: TGTGCCAGCAGCCCCCTAGATCGGGGTTCACCCCTCCACTTT.

This clonotype was detected ten times or more. The V and J genes are TRBV27 and TRBJ2-5; 7 bases map to TRBD1. The germline V gene has CDR1 MNHEY and CDR2 SMNVEV (reference sequence). The CDR3 extends over 16 amino acids. J gave up 5 bases and V 2 bases, and 11 bases lay outside the gene matches. Here the CDR3 reads CASSLRGFYRGETQYF. CDR3 bases: TGTGCCAGCAGTTTAAGGGGGTTCTACAGGGGTGAGACCCAGTACTTC.

V is TRBV5-4 and J is TRBJ1-2, with 9 positions matching TRBD1. V shed 4 bases and J 6 bases; nucleotides not matched to a gene: 10. Germline V gene lookup returns CDR1 SGHNT and CDR2 YYREEE (reference sequence). The CDR3 extends over 15 amino acids. The CDR3 sequence: CASSDRDREGHGYTF. In nucleotides, the CDR3 is TGTGCCAGCAGCGACCGGGACAGGGAGGGTCATGGCTACACCTTC.

With regard to this clonotype: At one boundary the junction diverges from the germline segment, which might be a read error. The chain uses TRBV5-5 and TRBJ2-7; D gene ambiguous. CDR1 and CDR2 (germline): SGHKS, YYEKEE (reference sequence). This CDR3 has 16 residues. The CDR3 DNA is TGTGCCAGCAGCCTTACCACCCCGGGTTTCTCCCACGAGCAGTACTTC. The encoded protein is CASSLTTPGFSHEQYF. Complete variable domain (other parts from reference TRBV5-5 and TRBJ2-7): DAGVTQSPTHLIKTRGQQVTLRCSPISGHKSVSWYQQVLGQGPQFIFQYYEKEERGRGNFPDRFSARQFPNYSSELNVNALLLGDSALYLCASSLTTPGFSHEQYFGPGTRLTVT.

The CDR3 loop reads CASSSRLAGEQFF. CDR3 nucleotides: TGTGCCAGCAGTTCAAGGCTAGCGGGTGAGCAGTTCTTC. The chain joins TRBV6-2 or TRBV6-3 to TRBJ2-1; 8 bases match TRBD2. Germline V CDR1 and CDR2: MNHEY, SVGEGT. V lost 4 bases and J lost 9; bases outside the gene matches: 5. This CDR3 comprises 13 residues.

The rearrangement joins TRBV25-1 to TRBJ1-1, with 10 positions matching TRBD1. The V and J ends lost 6 bases and 5 bases, in that order; junction bases with no gene match: 3. Germline V gene data show CDR1 as MGHDK and CDR2 as SYGVNS. The CDR3 consists of 13 residues. CDR3 coding DNA: TGTGCCAGCAGCGGACAGGGGGTTACTGAAGCTTTCTTT. Amino acids: CASSGQGVTEAFF.

The table lists this clonotype with many counts. This chain joins TRBV3-1 and TRBJ2-5; D gene ambiguous. There are 13 residues in the CDR3. Germline V gene sequence: CDR1 LGHDT, CDR2 YNNKEL (reference sequence). The V end was cut by 1 base, the J end by 5 bases, with 8 bases between. The CDR3 here is CASSQVPRETQYF. The CDR3 coding sequence is TGTGCCAGCAGCCAAGTCCCTCGGGAGACCCAGTACTTC.

This chain connects TRBV5-1 to TRBJ2-3, with D possibly being TRBD1 or TRBD2 (5 bases each). CDR1 and CDR2 from the germline V gene are SGHRS and YFSETQ. The V gene lost 6 bases and the J gene lost 2 bases, with 10 bases spanning the gap. The CDR3 loop spans 13 amino acids. CDR3 amino acids: CASNRGDTDTQYF. The DNA of the CDR3 is TGCGCCAGCAATAGGGGAGACACAGATACGCAGTATTTT.